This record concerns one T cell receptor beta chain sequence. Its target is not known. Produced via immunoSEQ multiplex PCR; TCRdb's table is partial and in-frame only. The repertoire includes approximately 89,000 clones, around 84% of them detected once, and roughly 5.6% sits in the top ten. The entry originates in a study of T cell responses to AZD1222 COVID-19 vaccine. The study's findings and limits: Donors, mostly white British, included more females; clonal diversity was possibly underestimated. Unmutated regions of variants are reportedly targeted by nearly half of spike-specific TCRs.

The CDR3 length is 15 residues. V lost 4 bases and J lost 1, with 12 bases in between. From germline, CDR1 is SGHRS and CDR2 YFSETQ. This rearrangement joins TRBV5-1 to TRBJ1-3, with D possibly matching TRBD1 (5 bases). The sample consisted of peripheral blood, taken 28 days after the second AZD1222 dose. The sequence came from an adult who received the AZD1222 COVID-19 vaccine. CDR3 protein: CASSAGTASGNTIYF. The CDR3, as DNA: TGCGCCAGCAGCGCGGGGACGGCGTCTGGAAACACCATATATTTT. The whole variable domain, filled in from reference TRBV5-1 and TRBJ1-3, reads KAGVTQTPRYLIKTRGQQVTLSCSPISGHRSVSWYQQTPGQGLQFLFEYFSETQRNKGNFPGRFSGRQFSNSRSEMNVSTLELGDSALYLCASSAGTASGNTIYFGEGSWLTVV.